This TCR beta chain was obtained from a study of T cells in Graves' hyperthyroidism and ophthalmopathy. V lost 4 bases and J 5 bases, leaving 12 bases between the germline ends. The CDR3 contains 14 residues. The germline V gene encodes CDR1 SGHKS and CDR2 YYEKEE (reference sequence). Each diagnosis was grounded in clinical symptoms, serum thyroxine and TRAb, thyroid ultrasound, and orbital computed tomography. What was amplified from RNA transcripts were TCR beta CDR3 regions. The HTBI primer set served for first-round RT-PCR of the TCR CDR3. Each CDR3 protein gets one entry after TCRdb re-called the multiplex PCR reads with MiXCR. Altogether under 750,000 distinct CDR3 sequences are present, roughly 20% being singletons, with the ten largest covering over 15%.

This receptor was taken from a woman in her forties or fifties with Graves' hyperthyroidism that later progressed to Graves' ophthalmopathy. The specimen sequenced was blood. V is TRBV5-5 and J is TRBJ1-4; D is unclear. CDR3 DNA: TGTGCCAGCAGCCCTTTAGGCGCAAATGAAAAACTGTTTTTT. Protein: CASSPLGANEKLFF.